Listed below are T cell receptor beta chains from one sample, sequenced in a study of T cells in Graves' hyperthyroidism and ophthalmopathy. TCRdb analysed the multiplex PCR reads with MiXCR anew, one entry per CDR3 protein. This table holds a few hundred thousand distinct CDR3 sequences, 15% to 18% found once. The sequenced sample was blood. Every receptor here comes from a woman in her 30s with Graves' hyperthyroidism. Each CDR3 is given with its conserved first and last residue. D genes are given only for firm matches. The size entry is marked missing in some rows and otherwise reads once, few, many or a size class.

length: 14; size: many; J: TRBJ2-1; V: TRBV2; D: .; DNA: TGTGCCAGCAGTGAGACGAGTACCTACAATGAGCAGTTCTTC; CDR3: CASSETSTYNEQFF
length: 15; size: .; J: TRBJ2-2; V: TRBV7-9; D: TRBD2; DNA: TGTGCCAGCCGTTATGTAGCGGGAGTTACCGGGGAGCTGTTTTTT; CDR3: CASRYVAGVTGELFF
length: 16; size: many; J: TRBJ2-7; V: TRBV15; D: .; DNA: TGTGCCACCAGCTTTCGAGCCGGACGAGGGGTTGGCGAGCAGTACTTC; CDR3: CATSFRAGRGVGEQYF
length: 15; size: many; J: TRBJ2-1; V: TRBV28; D: .; DNA: TGTGCCAGCCATACCCCGGGACAACATTACAATGAGCAGTTCTTC; CDR3: CASHTPGQHYNEQFF
length: 17; size: many; J: TRBJ1-5; V: TRBV15; D: .; DNA: TGTGCCACCAGCAGAGATCGGGGGATGGGTCTGAATCAGCCCCAGCATTTT; CDR3: CATSRDRGMGLNQPQHF
length: 14; size: .; J: TRBJ2-2; V: TRBV30; D: .; DNA: TGTGCCTGGAGGCCCGACTCCTCCCCCGGGGAGCTGTTTTTT; CDR3: CAWRPDSSPGELFF
length: 17; size: many; J: TRBJ2-3; V: TRBV20-1; D: TRBD2; DNA: TGCAGTGCTAGAGATGCGCTAGCGGGAGGGCTCTGGGATACGCAGTATTTT; CDR3: CSARDALAGGLWDTQYF
length: 15; size: many; J: TRBJ2-3; V: TRBV20-1; D: TRBD2; DNA: TGCAGTGCTAGAGATATCAGCGGGACCACAGATACGCAGTATTTT; CDR3: CSARDISGTTDTQYF
length: 15; size: .; J: TRBJ2-1; V: TRBV4-3; D: TRBD2; DNA: TGCGCCAGCTGTACGGGACTAGCGGGATACAATGAGCAGTTCTTC; CDR3: CASCTGLAGYNEQFF
length: 15; size: many; J: TRBJ2-3; V: TRBV7-9; D: .; DNA: TGTGCCAGCACCCTCGGAAGGGCTCGGGAAGATACGCAGTATTTT; CDR3: CASTLGRAREDTQYF
length: 14; size: few; J: TRBJ2-7; V: TRBV20-1; D: TRBD2; DNA: TGCAGTGCTAGATTGTCTAGCGGGAGAGGCGAGCAGTACTTC; CDR3: CSARLSSGRGEQYF
length: 11; size: many; J: TRBJ2-3; V: TRBV11-3; D: .; DNA: TGTGCCAGCAGCTTAGAAGATACGCAGTATTTT; CDR3: CASSLEDTQYF
length: 15; size: .; J: TRBJ2-1; V: TRBV7-3; D: TRBD2; DNA: TGTGCCAGCAGCCAACTAGCGAGCTCCTACAATGAGCAGTTCTTC; CDR3: CASSQLASSYNEQFF
length: 13; size: many; J: TRBJ2-5; V: TRBV11-2; D: .; DNA: TGTGCCAGCAGAACAGGGAGGGAGGAGACCCAGTACTTC; CDR3: CASRTGREETQYF
length: 17; size: .; J: TRBJ2-7; V: TRBV20-1; D: TRBD2; DNA: TGCAGTGCTTATGGACTAGCGGGAGGGCTCAGCTCCTACGAGCAGTACTTC; CDR3: CSAYGLAGGLSSYEQYF
length: 13; size: few; J: TRBJ2-7; V: TRBV9; D: TRBD2; DNA: TGTGCCAGCAGCGCTAGCGGGGAGGGGGAGCAGTACTTC; CDR3: CASSASGEGEQYF
length: 18; size: .; J: TRBJ2-7; V: TRBV3-1; D: TRBD2; DNA: TGTGCCAGCAGCCAAGATCTTCCAGCGGGAGTTTCACTCGACGAGCAGTACTTC; CDR3: CASSQDLPAGVSLDEQYF
length: 14; size: .; J: TRBJ1-2; V: TRBV29-1; D: .; DNA: TGCAGCGTTGAACAACAGACAGGCCGCTATGGCTACACCTTC; CDR3: CSVEQQTGRYGYTF
length: 16; size: few; J: TRBJ1-5; V: TRBV12-3/TRBV12-4; D: .; DNA: TGTGCCAGCGCTTTGGACGGTAGTAAAAGCAATCAGCCCCAGCATTTT; CDR3: CASALDGSKSNQPQHF
length: 17; size: few; J: TRBJ1-2; V: TRBV30; D: TRBD1; DNA: TGTGCCTGGAATTGGGCCCCGGGACAGCGCACTAACTATGGCTACACCTTC; CDR3: CAWNWAPGQRTNYGYTF
length: 13; size: many; J: TRBJ2-7; V: TRBV18; D: .; DNA: TGTGCCAGCTCACCCCGGGAGCCCCACGAGCAGTACTTC; CDR3: CASSPREPHEQYF
length: 14; size: many; J: TRBJ2-5; V: TRBV7-2; D: .; DNA: TGTGCCAGCAGCCGAATTGGCAGGGGTGAGACCCAGTACTTC; CDR3: CASSRIGRGETQYF
length: 14; size: many; J: TRBJ2-1; V: TRBV7-7; D: .; DNA: TGTGCCAGCAGCCTAAGATGGGGGGCGGATGAGCAGTTCTTC; CDR3: CASSLRWGADEQFF
length: 16; size: many; J: TRBJ2-6; V: TRBV28; D: .; DNA: TGTGCCAGCACCGGACAGCTCGGCTCTGGGGCCAACGTCCTGACTTTC; CDR3: CASTGQLGSGANVLTF
length: 11; size: .; J: TRBJ2-1; V: TRBV30; D: .; DNA: TGTGCCTGGAGTGGCGGGTATGAGCAGTTCTTC; CDR3: CAWSGGYEQFF
length: 15; size: many; J: TRBJ2-7; V: TRBV6-2/TRBV6-3; D: .; DNA: TGTGCCAGCAGTTACTCGATCCCAGAAACCTACGAGCAGTACTTC; CDR3: CASSYSIPETYEQYF
length: 13; size: .; J: TRBJ1-4; V: TRBV19; D: TRBD1; DNA: TGTGCCAGTAACGACAGGGTGGAGGAAAAACTGTTTTTT; CDR3: CASNDRVEEKLFF